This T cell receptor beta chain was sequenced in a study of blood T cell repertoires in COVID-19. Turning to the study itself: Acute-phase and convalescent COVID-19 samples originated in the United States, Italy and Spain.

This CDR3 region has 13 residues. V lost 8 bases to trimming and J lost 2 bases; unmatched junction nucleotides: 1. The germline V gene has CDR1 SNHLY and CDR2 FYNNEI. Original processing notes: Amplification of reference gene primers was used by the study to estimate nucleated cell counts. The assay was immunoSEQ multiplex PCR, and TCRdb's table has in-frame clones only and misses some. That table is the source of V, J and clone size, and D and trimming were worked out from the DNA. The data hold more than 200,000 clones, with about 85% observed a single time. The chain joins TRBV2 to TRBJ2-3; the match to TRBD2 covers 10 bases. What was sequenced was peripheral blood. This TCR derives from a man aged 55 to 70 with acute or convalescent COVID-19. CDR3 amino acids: CASLAGVTDTQYF. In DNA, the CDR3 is TGTGCCAGCCTAGCGGGAGTCACAGATACGCAGTATTTT.